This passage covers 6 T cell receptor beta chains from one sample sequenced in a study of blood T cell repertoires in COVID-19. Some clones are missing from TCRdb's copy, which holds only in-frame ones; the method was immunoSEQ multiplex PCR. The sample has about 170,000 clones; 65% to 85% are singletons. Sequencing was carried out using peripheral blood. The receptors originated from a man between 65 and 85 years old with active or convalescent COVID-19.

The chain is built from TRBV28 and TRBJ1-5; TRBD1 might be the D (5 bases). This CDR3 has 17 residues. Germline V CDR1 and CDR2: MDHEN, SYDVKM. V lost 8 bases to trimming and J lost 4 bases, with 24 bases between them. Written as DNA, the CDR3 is TGTGCCAGCGCTTTGGGCCAGGGAGGCCCACGTAATCAGCCCCAGCATTTT. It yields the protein CASALGQGGPRNQPQHF.

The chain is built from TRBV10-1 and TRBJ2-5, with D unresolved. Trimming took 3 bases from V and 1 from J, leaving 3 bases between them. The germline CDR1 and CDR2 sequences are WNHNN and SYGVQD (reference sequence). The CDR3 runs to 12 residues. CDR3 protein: CASSDSQETQYF. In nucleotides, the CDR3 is TGCGCCAGCAGTGACTCCCAAGAGACCCAGTACTTC.

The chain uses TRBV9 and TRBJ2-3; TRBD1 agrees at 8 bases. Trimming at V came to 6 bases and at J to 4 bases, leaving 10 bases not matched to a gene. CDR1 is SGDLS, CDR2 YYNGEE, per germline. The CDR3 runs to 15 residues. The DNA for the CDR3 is TGTGCCAGCAACGAGGCAGGGGGCAGCGCAGATACGCAGTATTTT. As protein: CASNEAGGSADTQYF.

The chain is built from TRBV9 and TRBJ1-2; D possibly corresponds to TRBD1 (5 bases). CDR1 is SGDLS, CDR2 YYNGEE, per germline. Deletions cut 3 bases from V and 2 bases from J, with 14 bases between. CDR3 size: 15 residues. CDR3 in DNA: TGTGCCAGCAGCGCCCTGGGGCAGGCCAACTATGGCTACACCTTC. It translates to CASSALGQANYGYTF.

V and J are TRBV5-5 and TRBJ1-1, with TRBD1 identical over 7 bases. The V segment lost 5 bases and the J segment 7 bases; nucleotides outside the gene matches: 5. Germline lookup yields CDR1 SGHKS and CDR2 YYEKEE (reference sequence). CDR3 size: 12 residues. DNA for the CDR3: TGTGCCAGCAGAGAAAGGACAGGTGAAGCTTTCTTT. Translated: CASRERTGEAFF.

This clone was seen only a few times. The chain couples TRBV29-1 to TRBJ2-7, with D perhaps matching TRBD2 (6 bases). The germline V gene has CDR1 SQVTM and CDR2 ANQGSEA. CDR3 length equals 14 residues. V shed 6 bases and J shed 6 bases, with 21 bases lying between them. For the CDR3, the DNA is TGCAGCGTCTGGGAGGTGGGAGCCGTAGTCGAGCAGTACTTC. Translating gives CSVWEVGAVVEQYF.